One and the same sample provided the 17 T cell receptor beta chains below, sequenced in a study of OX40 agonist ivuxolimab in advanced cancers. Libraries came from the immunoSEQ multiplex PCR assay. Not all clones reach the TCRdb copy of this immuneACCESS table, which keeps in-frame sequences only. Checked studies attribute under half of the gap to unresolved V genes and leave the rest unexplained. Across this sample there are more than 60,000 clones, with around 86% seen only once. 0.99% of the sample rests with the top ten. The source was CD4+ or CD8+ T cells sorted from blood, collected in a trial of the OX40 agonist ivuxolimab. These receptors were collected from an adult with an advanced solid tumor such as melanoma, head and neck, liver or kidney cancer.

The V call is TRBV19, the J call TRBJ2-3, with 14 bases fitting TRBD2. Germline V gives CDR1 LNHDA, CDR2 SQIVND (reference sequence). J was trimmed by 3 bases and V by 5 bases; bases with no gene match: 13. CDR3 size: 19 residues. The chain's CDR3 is CASSRNTGLAGVRTDTQYF. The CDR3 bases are TGTGCCAGTAGTCGTAATACGGGACTAGCGGGAGTGCGTACAGATACGCAGTATTTT.

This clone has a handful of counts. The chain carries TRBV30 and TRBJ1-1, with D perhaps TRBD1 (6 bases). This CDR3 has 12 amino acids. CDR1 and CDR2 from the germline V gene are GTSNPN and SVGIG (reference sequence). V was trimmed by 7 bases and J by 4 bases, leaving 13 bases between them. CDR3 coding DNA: TGTGCCTTTACAGGGTTGCGCACTGAAGCTTTCTTT. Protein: CAFTGLRTEAFF.

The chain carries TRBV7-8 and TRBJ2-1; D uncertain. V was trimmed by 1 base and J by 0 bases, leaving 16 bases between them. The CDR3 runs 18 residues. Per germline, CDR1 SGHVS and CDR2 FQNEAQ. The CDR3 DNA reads TGTGCCAGCAGCTTAGGACCTCAGGTACAAAGCTCCTACAATGAGCAGTTCTTC. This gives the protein CASSLGPQVQSSYNEQFF.

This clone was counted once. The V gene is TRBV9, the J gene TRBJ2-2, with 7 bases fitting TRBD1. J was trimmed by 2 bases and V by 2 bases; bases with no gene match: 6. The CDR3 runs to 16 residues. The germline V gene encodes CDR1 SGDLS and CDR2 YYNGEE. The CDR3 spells CASSVSDRRNTGELFF. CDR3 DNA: TGTGCCAGCAGCGTCTCGGACAGGAGAAACACCGGGGAGCTGTTTTTT.

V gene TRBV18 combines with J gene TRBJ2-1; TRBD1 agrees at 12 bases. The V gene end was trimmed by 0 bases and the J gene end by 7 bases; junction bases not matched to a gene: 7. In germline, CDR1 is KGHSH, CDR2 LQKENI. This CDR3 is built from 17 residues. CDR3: CASSPPMGQGAGNEQFF. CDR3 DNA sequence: TGTGCCAGCTCACCACCAATGGGACAGGGGGCTGGAAATGAGCAGTTCTTC. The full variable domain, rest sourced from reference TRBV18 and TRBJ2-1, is NAGVMQNPRHLVRRRGQEARLRCSPMKGHSHVYWYRQLPEEGLKFMVYLQKENIIDESGMPKERFSAEFPKEGPSILRIQQVVRGDSAAYFCASSPPMGQGAGNEQFFGPGTRLTVL.

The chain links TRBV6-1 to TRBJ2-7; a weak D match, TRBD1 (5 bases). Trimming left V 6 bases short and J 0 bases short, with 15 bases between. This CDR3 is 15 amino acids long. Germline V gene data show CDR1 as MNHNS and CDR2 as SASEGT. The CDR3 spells CASSPLDSLSYEQYF. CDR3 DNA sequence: TGTGCCAGCAGCCCCCTCGACAGCCTCTCCTACGAGCAGTACTTC.

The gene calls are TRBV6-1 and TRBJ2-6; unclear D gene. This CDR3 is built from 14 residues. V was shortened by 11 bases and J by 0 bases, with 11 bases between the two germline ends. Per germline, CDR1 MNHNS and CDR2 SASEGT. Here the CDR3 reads CAGSLDSGANVLTF. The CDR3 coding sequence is TGTGCCGGCTCCCTTGACTCTGGGGCCAACGTCCTGACTTTC.

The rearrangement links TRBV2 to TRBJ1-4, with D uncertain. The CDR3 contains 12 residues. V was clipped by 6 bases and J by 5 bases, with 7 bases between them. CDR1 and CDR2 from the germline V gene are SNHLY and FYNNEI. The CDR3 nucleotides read TGTGCCAGCAGAGGGCCCAATGAAAAACTGTTTTTT. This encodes CASRGPNEKLFF.

In DNA form, the CDR3 reads TGTGCCAGCAGCTTAGCCGAGACTAGCGGGGGGGGGACCCAGTACTTC. Encoded protein: CASSLAETSGGGTQYF. The chain joins TRBV7-6 to TRBJ2-5, with TRBD2 matching 14 bases. The CDR3 has 16 residues. With V trimmed by 0 bases and J by 7 bases, 4 bases remained unmatched. Germline loops: CDR1 SGHVS, CDR2 FNYEAQ.

The CDR3 DNA reads TGTGCCAGCAGCCCAGGGGGACGGGACCGCGAGACCCAGTACTTC. Its protein product is CASSPGGRDRETQYF. This chain uses TRBV9 with TRBJ2-5, with 7 bases fitting TRBD1. Germline V gives CDR1 SGDLS, CDR2 YYNGEE. This CDR3 is built from 15 residues. The ends lost 4 bases at V and 5 bases at J; junction bases unmatched: 11.

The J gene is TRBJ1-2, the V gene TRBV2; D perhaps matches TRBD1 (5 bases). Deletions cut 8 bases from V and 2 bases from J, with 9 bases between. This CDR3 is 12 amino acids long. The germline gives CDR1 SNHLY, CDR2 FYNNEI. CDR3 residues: CASFRDNYGYTF. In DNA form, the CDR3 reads TGTGCCAGCTTCCGGGACAACTATGGCTACACCTTC. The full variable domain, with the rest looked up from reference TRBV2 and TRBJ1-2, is EPEVTQTPSHQVTQMGQEVILRCVPISNHLYFYWYRQILGQKVEFLVSFYNNEISEKSEIFDDQFSVERPDGSNFTLKIRSTKLEDSAMYFCASFRDNYGYTFGSGTRLTVV.

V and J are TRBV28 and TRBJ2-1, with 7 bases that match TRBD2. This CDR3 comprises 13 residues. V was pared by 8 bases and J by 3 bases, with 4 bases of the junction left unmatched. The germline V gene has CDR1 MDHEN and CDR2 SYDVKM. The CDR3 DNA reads TGTGCCAGCGTCCGGGACTACTACAATGAGCAGTTCTTC. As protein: CASVRDYYNEQFF. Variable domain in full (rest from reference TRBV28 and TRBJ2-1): DVKVTQSSRYLVKRTGEKVFLECVQDMDHENMFWYRQDPGLGLRLIYFSYDVKMKEKGDIPEGYSVSREKKERFSLILESASTNQTSMYLCASVRDYYNEQFFGPGTRLTVL.

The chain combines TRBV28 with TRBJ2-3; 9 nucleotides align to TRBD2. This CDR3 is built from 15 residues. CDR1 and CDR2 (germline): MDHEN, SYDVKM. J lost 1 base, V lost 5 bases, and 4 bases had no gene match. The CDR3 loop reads CASSGSGSGTDTQYF. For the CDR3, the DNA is TGTGCCAGCAGTGGTAGCGGGAGCGGCACAGATACGCAGTATTTT. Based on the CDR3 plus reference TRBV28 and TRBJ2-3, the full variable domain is DVKVTQSSRYLVKRTGEKVFLECVQDMDHENMFWYRQDPGLGLRLIYFSYDVKMKEKGDIPEGYSVSREKKERFSLILESASTNQTSMYLCASSGSGSGTDTQYFGPGTRLTVL.

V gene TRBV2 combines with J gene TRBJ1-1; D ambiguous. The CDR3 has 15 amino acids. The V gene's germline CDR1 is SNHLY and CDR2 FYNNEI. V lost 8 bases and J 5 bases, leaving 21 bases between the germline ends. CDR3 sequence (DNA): TGTGCCAGCCTAAGGGAATCCGGGTATTCTACTGAAGCTTTCTTT. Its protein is CASLRESGYSTEAFF.

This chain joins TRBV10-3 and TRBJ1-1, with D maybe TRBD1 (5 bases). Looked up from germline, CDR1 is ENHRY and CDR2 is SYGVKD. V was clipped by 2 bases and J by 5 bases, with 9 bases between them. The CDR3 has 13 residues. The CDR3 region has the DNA TGTGCCATCAGTGAGGGGAGGGGTACTGAAGCTTTCTTT. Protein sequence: CAISEGRGTEAFF.

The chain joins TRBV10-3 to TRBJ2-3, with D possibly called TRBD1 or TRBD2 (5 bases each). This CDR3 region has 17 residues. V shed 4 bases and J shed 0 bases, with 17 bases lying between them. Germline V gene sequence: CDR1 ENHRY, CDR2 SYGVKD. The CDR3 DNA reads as TGTGCCATCAGTGGTATGGGAGAGGGGTTGAGCACAGATACGCAGTATTTT. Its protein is CAISGMGEGLSTDTQYF.

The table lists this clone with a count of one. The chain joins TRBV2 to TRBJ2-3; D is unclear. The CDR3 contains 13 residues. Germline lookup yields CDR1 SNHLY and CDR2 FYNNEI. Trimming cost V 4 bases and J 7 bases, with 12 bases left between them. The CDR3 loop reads CASSVEQINTQYF. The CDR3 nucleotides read TGTGCCAGCAGTGTGGAGCAAATTAATACGCAGTATTTT.